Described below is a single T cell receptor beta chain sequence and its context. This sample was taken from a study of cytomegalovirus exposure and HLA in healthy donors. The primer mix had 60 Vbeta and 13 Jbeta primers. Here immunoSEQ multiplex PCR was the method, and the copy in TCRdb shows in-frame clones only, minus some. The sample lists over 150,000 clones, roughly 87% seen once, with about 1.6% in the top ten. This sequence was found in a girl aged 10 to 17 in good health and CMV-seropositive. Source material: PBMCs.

CDR3 amino acids: CASSPQGDEQYF. CDR3 in DNA: TGTGCCAGCAGCCCACAGGGGGACGAGCAGTACTTC. The gene calls are TRBV6-1 and TRBJ2-7; TRBD1 matches 8 bases. The ends lost 6 bases at V and 5 bases at J; junction bases unmatched: 3. The length of the CDR3 is 12 residues. Germline V gene data show CDR1 as MNHNS and CDR2 as SASEGT.